One and the same sample provided the 14 T cell receptor beta chains below, sequenced in a study of graft-versus-host responses after intestinal transplantation. Assay used: immunoSEQ multiplex PCR; TCRdb lists only in-frame clones, some missing. The sample includes approximately 58,000 clones, approximately 90% of them seen just once. Sequenced here: PBMCs, sampled 26 days after transplant. All receptors derive from a human patient who received an intestinal transplant, so some T cells may come from the graft donor.

This clone was recorded only once. This chain uses TRBV9 with TRBJ2-7; 7 bases fit TRBD1. The CDR3 has 17 amino acids. Germline-derived CDR1 and CDR2 are SGDLS and YYNGEE. The junction had 16 bases not matched to a gene; V was cut back by 4 bases and J by 3 bases. CDR3 protein: CASSPYLRQGEIYEQYF. CDR3 coding DNA: TGTGCCAGCAGCCCCTACCTACGACAGGGAGAGATCTACGAGCAGTACTTC.

V is TRBV11-2 and J is TRBJ2-2; D might be TRBD1 (5 bases). The CDR3 is made up of 18 amino acids. Per the germline V gene, CDR1 is SGHAT and CDR2 is FQNNGV. Trimming cost V 1 base and J 0 bases, with 15 bases left between them. CDR3 region: CASSLARQGRTNTGELFF. The CDR3 nucleotides read TGTGCCAGCAGCTTAGCACGCCAGGGAAGAACGAACACCGGGGAGCTGTTTTTT.

The chain links TRBV6-6 to TRBJ2-1; maybe TRBD2 (6 bases). The germline CDR1 and CDR2 sequences are MNHNY and SVGAGI (reference sequence). The CDR3 spans 14 residues. Trimming pared 2 bases from V and 3 bases from J, leaving 8 bases between. The CDR3 protein is CASSYPTSYNEQFF. The CDR3 region has the DNA TGTGCCAGCAGTTACCCGACTAGCTACAATGAGCAGTTCTTC.

V usage is TRBV9 and J usage is TRBJ1-1, with 10 bases that match TRBD1. Germline CDR1 is SGDLS and CDR2 is YYNGEE. V shed 4 bases and J 0 bases; nucleotides not matched to a gene: 6. CDR3 length equals 16 residues. The CDR3 DNA reads as TGTGCCAGCAGCTCAACCGGGACAGGGGTGAACACTGAAGCTTTCTTT. This codes for CASSSTGTGVNTEAFF.

This chain uses TRBV19 with TRBJ1-6; unclear D gene. The CDR3 is 13 residues long. Trimming removed 5 bases at V and 7 bases at J, with 9 bases between. The germline V gene has CDR1 LNHDA and CDR2 SQIVND (reference sequence). This chain's CDR3 is CASSPDENSPLHF. CDR3 in DNA: TGTGCCAGTAGTCCAGATGAAAATTCACCCCTCCACTTT.

The J gene is TRBJ2-7, the V gene TRBV28; 7 nucleotides agree with TRBD1. The germline V gene encodes CDR1 MDHEN and CDR2 SYDVKM. The CDR3 has 19 amino acids. The junction had 22 bases not matched to a gene; V was cut back by 5 bases and J by 3 bases. The CDR3 loop reads CASSPTIFTEGQLHYEQYF. In DNA form, the CDR3 reads TGTGCCAGCAGTCCCACCATATTCACCGAGGGACAGCTCCACTACGAGCAGTACTTC.

The rearrangement joins TRBV5-1 to TRBJ2-7; 9 positions match TRBD1. Germline values: CDR1 SGHRS, CDR2 YFSETQ. With V trimmed by 1 base and J by 5 bases, 7 bases remained unmatched. The CDR3 is 15 residues long. For the CDR3, the DNA is TGCGCCAGCAGCTTGCTGACAGGGGGTATCAACGAGCAGTACTTC. Translating it yields CASSLLTGGINEQYF.

V is TRBV19 and J is TRBJ1-2; 9 nucleotides line up with TRBD1. V shed 6 bases, J shed 6 bases, and the junction held 5 bases outside the gene matches. The CDR3 length is 13 residues. Germline values: CDR1 LNHDA, CDR2 SQIVND (reference sequence). CDR3 in amino acids: CASRRDRENGYTF. The CDR3 DNA is TGTGCCAGTAGGAGGGACAGGGAAAATGGCTACACCTTC.

J is TRBJ2-2 and V is TRBV11-2, with 9 bases lining up with TRBD2. Germline trimming cut 0 bases from V and 6 bases from J; bases unmatched to any gene: 5. CDR3 length equals 16 residues. Germline CDR1 SGHAT, CDR2 FQNNGV. The CDR3 here is CASSLEASGASGELFF. DNA for the CDR3: TGTGCCAGCAGCTTAGAGGCTAGCGGGGCTTCCGGGGAGCTGTTTTTT.

This rearrangement joins TRBV7-9 to TRBJ2-2, with 7 bases lining up with TRBD1. From germline, CDR1 is SEHNR and CDR2 FQNEAQ (reference sequence). CDR3 length: 14 amino acids. J was trimmed by 6 bases and V by 5 bases; bases with no gene match: 6. The DNA of the CDR3 is TGTGCCAGCAGCCTAACAGGGGTAGCCGGGGAGCTGTTTTTT. It is translated as CASSLTGVAGELFF.

The V and J genes are TRBV2 and TRBJ2-5; 9 positions agree with TRBD2. The CDR3 contains 16 residues. From germline, CDR1 is SNHLY and CDR2 FYNNEI. The trim removed 6 bases at V and 4 bases at J, leaving 12 bases unmatched. CDR3 amino acids: CASREGSGRSGETQYF. The CDR3 DNA sequence: TGTGCCAGCAGGGAGGGTAGCGGGAGATCAGGAGAGACCCAGTACTTC. Based on the CDR3 plus reference TRBV2 and TRBJ2-5, the full variable domain is EPEVTQTPSHQVTQMGQEVILRCVPISNHLYFYWYRQILGQKVEFLVSFYNNEISEKSEIFDDQFSVERPDGSNFTLKIRSTKLEDSAMYFCASREGSGRSGETQYFGPGTRLLVL.

V is TRBV27 and J is TRBJ1-1, with 7 bases aligning to TRBD1. The CDR3 totals 14 residues. Trimming took 5 bases from V and 1 from J; bases not matched to a gene: 4. Per the germline V gene, CDR1 is MNHEY and CDR2 is SMNVEV (reference sequence). CDR3 loop: CASSLGQRNTEAFF. In nucleotides, the CDR3 is TGTGCCAGCAGTCTGGGACAGCGGAACACTGAAGCTTTCTTT.

The genes are TRBV7-3 and TRBJ2-3; D call uncertain. Per germline, CDR1 SGHTA and CDR2 FQGTGA. V dropped 0 bases and J dropped 6 bases, with 10 bases sitting between them. This CDR3 is built from 14 residues. The DNA for the CDR3 is TGTGCCAGCAGCTTAACTAGCATTGTGGATACGCAGTATTTT. Translating gives CASSLTSIVDTQYF.

The chain couples TRBV28 to TRBJ1-5; 8 nucleotides line up with TRBD1. This CDR3 spans 16 amino acids. Unmatched junction bases numbered 5, after V lost 2 bases and J lost 2 bases. Germline V gives CDR1 MDHEN, CDR2 SYDVKM. CDR3: CASSLRQGPGNQPQHF. CDR3 in DNA: TGTGCCAGCAGTTTACGACAGGGGCCAGGCAATCAGCCCCAGCATTTT.